What follows are 20 T cell receptor beta chains derived from one specimen sequenced in a study of monozygotic twins with inflammatory bowel disease. TCRdb re-called the 5' RACE reads and catalogs CDR3 proteins one per entry, DNA excluded. Its table lists 150,000 to 200,000 distinct CDR3 sequences. The sample consisted of blood. These receptors were taken from a human donor with ulcerative colitis or Crohn's disease, or a healthy co-twin of an affected twin (not recorded which).

CDR3 sequence: CASHKGLSYGYTF. This rearrangement joins TRBV6-5 to TRBJ1-2; TCRdb gives TRBD1 as the D gene, but with no DNA this cannot be confirmed. This CDR3 contains 13 residues. Per the germline V gene, CDR1 is MNHEY and CDR2 is SVGAGI.

J is TRBJ1-6 and V is TRBV30; the D call of TRBD1 rests on TCRdb alone, since no DNA is present to check it. Germline V lookup: CDR1 GTSNPN, CDR2 SVGIG (reference sequence). This CDR3 is built from 15 residues. Here the CDR3 reads CAWRKRGQPNSPLHF.

This rearrangement joins TRBV18 to TRBJ2-1; TCRdb outputs TRBD2, but without DNA this stays unchecked. In germline, CDR1 is KGHSH, CDR2 LQKENI. The CDR3 loop spans 18 amino acids. This chain's CDR3 is CASSPRLPTSGSRNEQFF.

The chain links TRBV6-2 or TRBV6-3 to TRBJ1-4; lacking DNA, the TRBD1 call made by TCRdb goes unchecked. The germline CDR1 and CDR2 sequences are MNHEY and SVGEGT. The CDR3 contains 16 residues. This CDR3 is CASSYFGDRANEKLFF.

The V and J genes are TRBV19 and TRBJ2-1; TCRdb selects TRBD2, and the lack of DNA leaves this call unchecked. This CDR3 has 14 amino acids. The V gene's germline CDR1 is LNHDA and CDR2 SQIVND (reference sequence). Here the CDR3 reads CASIGTSGFGEQFF.

V gene TRBV11-2 combines with J gene TRBJ2-1; as DNA is missing, the TRBD2 call by TCRdb cannot be tested. The CDR3 totals 18 residues. Germline assignment: CDR1 SGHAT and CDR2 FQNNGV. The chain's CDR3 is CASSLVGSPGLAGFEQFF.

The chain has TRBV7-2 and TRBJ2-7; TCRdb calls TRBD1, which cannot be checked without DNA. CDR3 length: 13 amino acids. Germline V gives CDR1 SGHTA, CDR2 FQGNSA. The chain's CDR3 is CASSLWTINEQYF.

This chain links TRBV5-1 with TRBJ2-5; with no DNA, the TCRdb D assignment of TRBD2 cannot be verified. This CDR3 spans 15 amino acids. The V gene's germline CDR1 is SGHRS and CDR2 YFSETQ. This CDR3 reads CASGTSGPALETQYF.

The CDR3 sequence is CASSHPTGTGLTNEKLFF. The rearrangement links TRBV4-3 to TRBJ1-4; TCRdb's D gene call, TRBD1, goes unchecked for lack of DNA. The germline CDR1 and CDR2 sequences are LGHNA and YSLEER. The CDR3 loop spans 18 amino acids.

Here the CDR3 reads CASSFSGSLSYNEQFF. The rearrangement links TRBV7-8 to TRBJ2-1. Germline V gene data show CDR1 as SGHVS and CDR2 as FQNEAQ. The CDR3 covers 16 residues.

J is TRBJ1-2 and V is TRBV11-2; TCRdb's D call, TRBD1, is unchecked because there is no DNA. The CDR3 extends over 13 amino acids. Germline CDR1 and CDR2: SGHAT and FQNNGV. The CDR3 here is CASSSWTGEGYTF. Based on the CDR3 plus reference TRBV11-2 and TRBJ1-2, the full variable domain is EAGVAQSPRYKIIEKRQSVAFWCNPISGHATLYWYQQILGQGPKLLIQFQNNGVVDDSQLPKDRFSAERLKGVDSTLKIQPAKLEDSAVYLCASSSWTGEGYTFGSGTRLTVV.

The J gene is TRBJ2-7, the V gene TRBV7-9; TCRdb's assignment of TRBD2 cannot be checked, as there is no DNA. Germline assignment: CDR1 SEHNR and CDR2 FQNEAQ (reference sequence). The CDR3 totals 16 residues. The CDR3 reads CASSFFPAGVSYEQYF.

This chain connects TRBV6-1 to TRBJ2-7; TCRdb's assignment of TRBD2 cannot be checked, as there is no DNA. This CDR3 is built from 18 residues. From germline, CDR1 is MNHNS and CDR2 SASEGT. The CDR3 loop is CASSPGFGAGGPSYEQYF.

This chain links TRBV9 with TRBJ1-4; the D call of TRBD1 rests on TCRdb alone, since no DNA is present to check it. Germline CDR1 SGDLS, CDR2 YYNGEE. CDR3 length: 18 amino acids. CDR3 sequence reads: CASSVGFKRDSRNEKLFF.

This rearrangement joins TRBV9 to TRBJ2-7; there is no DNA to check the TCRdb D call of TRBD1. CDR1 and CDR2 from the germline V gene are SGDLS and YYNGEE. The CDR3 extends over 14 amino acids. CDR3 sequence: CASSVAGAGYEQYF.

The chain has TRBV7-8 and TRBJ1-1. CDR1 is SGHVS and CDR2 is FQNEAQ in the germline V gene. CDR3 length: 11 residues. CDR3 amino acids: CASSTAAEAFF.

The V gene is TRBV6-5, the J gene TRBJ1-1. Germline CDR1 MNHEY, CDR2 SVGAGI. This CDR3 has 14 residues. The CDR3 spells CASSYLAENTEAFF.

The chain joins TRBV4-3 to TRBJ2-1; the TCRdb call, TRBD2, lacks DNA for checking. The CDR3 has 16 residues. CDR1 and CDR2 (germline): LGHNA, YSLEER. The CDR3 reads CASSQLRGGLYNEQFF.

The chain links TRBV10-3 to TRBJ2-1; the D call of TRBD2 rests on TCRdb alone, since no DNA is present to check it. The CDR3 runs 18 residues. Germline V lookup: CDR1 ENHRY, CDR2 SYGVKD. The CDR3 sequence: CAINRGGQSTSGSHEQFF.

This chain uses TRBV3-1 with TRBJ2-7. Germline CDR1 and CDR2: LGHDT and YNNKEL (reference sequence). The CDR3 covers 12 residues. The chain's CDR3 is CASSQDQTEQYF.